These T cell receptor beta chains were read from a single sample in a study of molecular identifiers for immune sequencing clone quantification. TCRdb called the PCR reads again in MiXCR, with one record for every CDR3 protein. The sample includes around 460,000 distinct CDR3 sequences, about a fifth seen only once; the top ten take about 0.78%. The sequencing sample was made of naive CD8+ T cells from blood, with Jurkat cell RNA spiked in. These receptors originate from a human donor in good health. Some libraries in this study had Jurkat cell RNA spiked in. CDR3s include the opening cysteine and the closing phenylalanine or tryptophan. Fields, in order: D gene, V gene, clone size, CDR3 length, J gene, CDR3 protein, CDR3 DNA. D genes are given only for firm matches. Not every row has a clone size; where given, it reads once, few, many or a size class.

NA,TRBV19,many,14,TRBJ2-3,CASSFGGGTDTQYF,TGTGCCAGCAGCTTCGGCGGGGGCACAGATACGCAGTATTTT
NA,TRBV27,many,14,TRBJ2-4,CASPAGRAKNIQYF,TGTGCCAGCCCGGCTGGTAGAGCCAAAAACATTCAGTACTTC
NA,TRBV6-2/TRBV6-3,NA,15,TRBJ2-7,CASSLVPPDLYEQYF,TGTGCCAGCAGTCTCGTGCCGCCCGACCTCTACGAGCAGTACTTC
NA,TRBV6-5,many,13,TRBJ1-3,CASSYYPDSSIYF,TGTGCCAGCAGTTACTACCCGGATTCCTCCATATATTTT
NA,TRBV19,NA,11,TRBJ1-1,CASRQGFDAFF,TGTGCCAGTAGACAGGGTTTTGACGCTTTCTTT
NA,TRBV10-3,many,12,TRBJ2-7,CAISESGPEQYF,TGTGCCATCAGTGAGTCGGGACCCGAGCAGTACTTC
TRBD1,TRBV7-9,few,15,TRBJ2-5,CASSLVQGDQETQYF,TGTGCCAGCAGCTTAGTTCAGGGGGATCAAGAGACCCAGTACTTC
NA,TRBV6-6,many,12,TRBJ2-5,CASGGVQETQYF,TGTGCCAGCGGCGGGGTACAAGAGACCCAGTACTTC
NA,TRBV19,few,15,TRBJ2-7,CASSIRHRVMYEQYF,TGTGCCAGTAGTATTAGGCATAGGGTGATGTACGAGCAGTACTTC
NA,TRBV6-5,NA,15,TRBJ2-3,CASSYFGSRGGTQYF,TGTGCCAGCAGTTACTTCGGCAGCCGAGGGGGTACGCAGTATTTT
NA,TRBV5-4,few,14,TRBJ2-3,CASSLAVGTDTQYF,TGTGCCAGCAGCTTGGCTGTGGGTACAGATACGCAGTATTTT
TRBD1,TRBV6-5,few,14,TRBJ2-7,CASSSGTGIIEQYF,TGTGCCAGCAGCTCCGGGACAGGGATAATCGAGCAGTACTTC
TRBD2,TRBV30,many,12,TRBJ2-1,CAWLSREGHPFF,TGTGCCTGGCTAAGCCGGGAGGGCCATCCTTTCTTC
NA,TRBV5-4,NA,14,TRBJ2-3,CASSGREITDTQYF,TGTGCCAGTTCCGGACGGGAGATCACAGATACGCAGTATTTT
TRBD2,TRBV20-1,few,16,TRBJ2-3,CSARDPAGGIRDTQYF,TGCAGTGCTAGAGACCCAGCGGGAGGTATCCGTGATACGCAGTATTTT
NA,TRBV19,many,13,TRBJ2-5,CASSRDGQETQYF,TGTGCCAGTAGTCGGGACGGACAAGAGACCCAGTACTTC